The T cell receptor (beta chain) described here comes from a study of blood T cell repertoires in COVID-19. CDR1 is SGHDT, CDR2 YYEEEE, per germline. The CDR3 is 15 residues long. V gave up 4 bases and J gave up 0 bases; unmatched junction bases: 4. Sequencing was performed with immunoSEQ multiplex PCR; in TCRdb, only in-frame clones are kept and a portion is missing. Here the sample spans about 64,000 clones, around 80% being singletons. Material: peripheral blood. The chain employs TRBV5-6 and TRBJ1-5; 7 bases fit TRBD1. The TCR comes from a woman aged 60-75 years with acute or convalescent COVID-19. The CDR3 spells CASSRGQASNQPQHF. CDR3 DNA: TGTGCCAGCAGCCGTGGACAGGCTAGCAATCAGCCCCAGCATTTT. Combining the CDR3 with reference TRBV5-6 and TRBJ1-5 gives the whole variable domain DAGVTQSPTHLIKTRGQQVTLRCSPKSGHDTVSWYQQALGQGPQFIFQYYEEEERQRGNFPDRFSGHQFPNYSSELNVNALLLGDSALYLCASSRGQASNQPQHFGDGTRLSIL.